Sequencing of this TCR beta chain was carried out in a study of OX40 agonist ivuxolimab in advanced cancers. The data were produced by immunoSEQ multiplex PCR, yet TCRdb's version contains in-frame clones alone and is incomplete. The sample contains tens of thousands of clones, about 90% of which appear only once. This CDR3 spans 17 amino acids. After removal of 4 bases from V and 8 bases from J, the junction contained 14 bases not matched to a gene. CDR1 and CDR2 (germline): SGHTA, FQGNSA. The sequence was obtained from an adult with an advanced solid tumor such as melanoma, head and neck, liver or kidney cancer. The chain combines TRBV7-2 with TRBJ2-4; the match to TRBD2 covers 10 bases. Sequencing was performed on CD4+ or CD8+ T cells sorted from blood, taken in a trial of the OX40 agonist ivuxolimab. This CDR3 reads CASSSTYRAGGLDIQYF. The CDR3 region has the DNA TGTGCCAGCAGCTCCACTTATCGAGCGGGAGGGCTTGACATTCAGTACTTC.